These T cell receptor beta chains were read from a single sample in a study of blood T cell repertoires in COVID-19. Only in-frame clones appear in the TCRdb table, and some are missing; sequencing was by immunoSEQ multiplex PCR. Among 150,000 or so clones, about four fifths were seen once, and the ten largest hold approximately 10%. Sequencing was done on a sample of peripheral blood. The receptor source for this set is a man in his fifties or sixties with active or convalescent COVID-19. CDR3s include the opening cysteine and the closing phenylalanine or tryptophan. Fields, in order: V gene, clone size, D gene, J gene, CDR3 protein, CDR3 DNA. A D gene is named only where the DNA matches it firmly. Clone sizes are given selectively: once, few, many, or a class where the clone is expanded.

TRBV19	NA	TRBD2	TRBJ2-7	CASSESGRGAYEQYF	TGTGCCAGTAGTGAATCGGGACGGGGGGCCTACGAGCAGTACTTC
TRBV19	NA	NA	TRBJ1-5	CASQTGFNQPQHF	TGTGCCAGTCAAACAGGGTTCAATCAGCCCCAGCATTTT
TRBV2	NA	TRBD1	TRBJ2-1	CASSEDRGGTEQFF	TGTGCCAGCAGTGAGGACAGGGGGGGGACTGAGCAGTTCTTC
TRBV6-5	few	TRBD2	TRBJ2-1	CASWSGISGNEQFF	TGTGCCAGCTGGAGCGGGATCTCGGGGAATGAGCAGTTCTTC
TRBV6-5	NA	TRBD1	TRBJ1-4	CASRSEVTGDQKLFF	TGTGCCAGCAGGAGCGAAGTCACAGGGGATCAAAAACTGTTTTTT
TRBV3-1/TRBV3-2	once	TRBD1	TRBJ2-5	CASRQYQGARETQYF	TGTGCCAGCAGACAATATCAGGGGGCGAGGGAGACCCAGTACTTC
TRBV6-5	NA	NA	TRBJ2-2	CASWGLLGGTGELFF	TGTGCCAGCTGGGGACTTCTCGGGGGCACCGGGGAGCTGTTTTTT
TRBV15	NA	NA	TRBJ2-7	CATSIGRGYEQYF	TGTGCCACCAGCATCGGGCGGGGATACGAGCAGTACTTC
TRBV11-2	NA	NA	TRBJ1-1	CASSLAQGGAFF	TGTGCCAGCAGCTTAGCCCAGGGTGGAGCTTTCTTT
TRBV6-5	NA	TRBD1	TRBJ2-7	CASTGTGGGSYEQYF	TGTGCCAGCACCGGGACAGGGGGAGGCTCCTACGAGCAGTACTTC
TRBV6-5	few	NA	TRBJ1-1	CASTRNTEAFF	TGTGCCAGCACCCGGAACACTGAAGCTTTCTTT
TRBV19	NA	TRBD2	TRBJ2-2	CASTKTSGAPNTGELFF	TGTGCCAGTACCAAGACTAGCGGTGCCCCCAACACCGGGGAGCTGTTTTTT
TRBV28	NA	TRBD2	TRBJ2-7	CASSPLPGTSGRRTYEQYF	TGTGCCAGCAGTCCCTTACCAGGGACTAGCGGGAGGAGGACCTACGAGCAGTACTTC
TRBV21-1	once	NA	TRBJ2-5	CASSTTDNRGGVGTQYF	TGTGCCAGCAGCACAACGGATAACAGGGGCGGCGTAGGCACCCAGTACTTC
TRBV5-1	NA	TRBD1	TRBJ2-7	CASSLAQGSYEQYF	TGCGCCAGCAGCTTGGCACAGGGGTCCTACGAGCAGTACTTC
TRBV5-1	NA	NA	TRBJ1-2	CASSLSPTDRNYGYTF	TGCGCCAGCAGCTTGAGCCCGACAGACCGAAACTATGGCTACACCTTC
TRBV6-6	NA	NA	TRBJ1-1	CASSSRLQGKGSEAFF	TGTGCCAGCAGTTCCAGATTACAGGGAAAGGGCTCTGAAGCTTTCTTT
TRBV6-5	NA	TRBD2	TRBJ2-5	CASSETSGGETQYF	TGTGCCAGCAGCGAGACTAGCGGGGGGGAGACCCAGTACTTC
TRBV11-2	many	TRBD1	TRBJ1-4	CASSGGTVEKLFF	TGTGCCAGCAGCGGGGGGACAGTCGAGAAACTGTTTTTT
TRBV24-1	once	TRBD1	TRBJ2-3	CATSSTGASTDTQYF	TGTGCCACCAGCTCGACAGGGGCTAGCACAGATACGCAGTATTTT
TRBV3-1/TRBV3-2	NA	TRBD1	TRBJ2-7	CASSPRDSWSEQYF	TGTGCCAGCAGCCCCCGGGACAGTTGGTCCGAGCAGTACTTC
TRBV7-2	NA	TRBD1	TRBJ1-2	CASSFDRTGTYGYTF	TGTGCCAGCAGCTTCGACCGGACAGGGACCTATGGCTACACCTTC
TRBV6-5	once	TRBD1	TRBJ1-4	CASSPPGTVGEKLFF	TGTGCCAGCAGTCCGCCCGGGACAGTGGGTGAAAAACTGTTTTTT
TRBV4-1	few	TRBD1	TRBJ1-6	CASSQDLGDRGSSYNSPLHF	TGCGCCAGCAGCCAAGATTTGGGGGACAGGGGCAGCTCCTATAATTCACCCCTCCACTTT
TRBV13	once	TRBD2	TRBJ2-3	CASSPSGGGTDTQYF	TGTGCCAGCAGCCCCAGCGGGGGAGGCACAGATACGCAGTATTTT
TRBV5-6	NA	NA	TRBJ1-5	CASSLGGSNQPQHF	TGTGCCAGCAGCTTGGGAGGTAGCAATCAGCCCCAGCATTTT
TRBV5-4	NA	TRBD2	TRBJ2-7	CASSLETSGVYEQYF	TGTGCCAGCAGCTTGGAGACTAGCGGAGTCTACGAGCAGTACTTC
TRBV24-1	NA	TRBD1	TRBJ1-1	CATSDSRQGSTEAFF	TGTGCCACCAGTGATTCCCGACAGGGCAGCACTGAAGCTTTCTTT